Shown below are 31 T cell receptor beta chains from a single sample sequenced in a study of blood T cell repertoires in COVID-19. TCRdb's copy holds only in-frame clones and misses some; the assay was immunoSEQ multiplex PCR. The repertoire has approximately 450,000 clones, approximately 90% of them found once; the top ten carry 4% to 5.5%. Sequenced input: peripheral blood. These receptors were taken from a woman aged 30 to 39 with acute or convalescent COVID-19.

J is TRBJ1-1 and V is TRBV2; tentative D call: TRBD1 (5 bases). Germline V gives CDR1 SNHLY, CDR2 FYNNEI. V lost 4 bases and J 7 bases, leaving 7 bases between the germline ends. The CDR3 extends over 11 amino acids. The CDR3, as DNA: TGTGCCAGCAGTGGACAGTTTGAAGCTTTCTTT. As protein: CASSGQFEAFF.

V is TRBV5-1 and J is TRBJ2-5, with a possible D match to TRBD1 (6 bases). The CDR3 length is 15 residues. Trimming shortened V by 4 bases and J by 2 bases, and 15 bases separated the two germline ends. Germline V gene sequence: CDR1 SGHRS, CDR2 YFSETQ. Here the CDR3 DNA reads TGCGCCAGCAGCAAATCGACAGGTCCGCAAGAGACCCAGTACTTC. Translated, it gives CASSKSTGPQETQYF.

The CDR3 protein is CAWTRMSRGTGELFF. The CDR3 DNA reads as TGTGCCTGGACGAGGATGTCAAGGGGGACCGGGGAGCTGTTTTTT. V usage is TRBV30 and J usage is TRBJ2-2, with D possibly matching TRBD1 (6 bases). CDR3 length equals 15 residues. Trimming shortened V by 4 bases and J by 5 bases, and 17 bases separated the two germline ends. From germline, CDR1 is GTSNPN and CDR2 SVGIG (reference sequence).

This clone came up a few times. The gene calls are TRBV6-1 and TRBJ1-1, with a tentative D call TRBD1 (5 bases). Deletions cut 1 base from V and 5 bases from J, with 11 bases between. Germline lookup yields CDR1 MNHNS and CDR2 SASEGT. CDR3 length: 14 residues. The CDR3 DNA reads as TGTGCCAGCAGTGAAGTTTGGGGGGGAACTGAAGCTTTCTTT. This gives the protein CASSEVWGGTEAFF.

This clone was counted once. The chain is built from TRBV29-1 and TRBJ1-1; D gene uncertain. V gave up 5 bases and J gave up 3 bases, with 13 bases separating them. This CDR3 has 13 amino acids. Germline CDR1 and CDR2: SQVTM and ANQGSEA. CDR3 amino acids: CSVSSSRDTEAFF. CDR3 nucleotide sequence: TGCAGCGTTTCCTCGTCGCGGGACACTGAAGCTTTCTTT. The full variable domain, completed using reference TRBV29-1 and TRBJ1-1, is SAVISQKPSRDICQRGTSLTIQCQVDSQVTMMFWYRQQPGQSLTLIATANQGSEATYESGFVIDKFPISRPNLTFSTLTVSNMSPEDSSIYLCSVSSSRDTEAFFGQGTRLTVV.

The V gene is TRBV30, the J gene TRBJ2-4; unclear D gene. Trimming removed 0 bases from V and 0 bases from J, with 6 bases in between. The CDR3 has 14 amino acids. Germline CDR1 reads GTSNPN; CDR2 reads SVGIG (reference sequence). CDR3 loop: CAWSVFGAKNIQYF. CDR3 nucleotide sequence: TGTGCCTGGAGTGTATTCGGAGCCAAAAACATTCAGTACTTC.

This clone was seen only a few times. The CDR3 nucleotides are TGTGCCAGCAGTGACAGGGGTCGGAACACTGAAGCTTTCTTT. Its translation is CASSDRGRNTEAFF. The chain couples TRBV2 to TRBJ1-1; TRBD1 is a possible D gene (6 bases). This CDR3 is 14 amino acids long. The V end lost 3 bases, the J end lost 1 base, and 9 bases lay between the germline ends. In germline, CDR1 is SNHLY, CDR2 FYNNEI. Together with reference TRBV2 and TRBJ1-1, the CDR3 gives the full variable domain: EPEVTQTPSHQVTQMGQEVILRCVPISNHLYFYWYRQILGQKVEFLVSFYNNEISEKSEIFDDQFSVERPDGSNFTLKIRSTKLEDSAMYFCASSDRGRNTEAFFGQGTRLTVV.

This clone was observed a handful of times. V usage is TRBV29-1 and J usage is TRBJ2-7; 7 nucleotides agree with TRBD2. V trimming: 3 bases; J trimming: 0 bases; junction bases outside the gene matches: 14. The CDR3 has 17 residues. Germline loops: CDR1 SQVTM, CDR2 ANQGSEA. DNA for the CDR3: TGCAGCGTTGAGGGTCTACAGCGGGGAACTAACTCCTACGAGCAGTACTTC. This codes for CSVEGLQRGTNSYEQYF.

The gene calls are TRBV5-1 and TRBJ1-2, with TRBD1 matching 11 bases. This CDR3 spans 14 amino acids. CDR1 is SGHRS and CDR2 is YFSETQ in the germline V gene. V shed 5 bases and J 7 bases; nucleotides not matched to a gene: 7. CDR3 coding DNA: TGCGCCAGCAGGCAGGACAGGGGGCGAAGTGGCTACACCTTC. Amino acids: CASRQDRGRSGYTF.

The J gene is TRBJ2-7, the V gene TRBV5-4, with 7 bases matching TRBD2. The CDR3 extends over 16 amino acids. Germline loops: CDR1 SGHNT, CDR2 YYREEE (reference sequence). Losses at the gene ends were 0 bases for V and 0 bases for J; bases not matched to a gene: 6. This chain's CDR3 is CASSLGTGGLSYEQYF. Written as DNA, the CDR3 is TGTGCCAGCAGCTTGGGGACGGGGGGACTCTCCTACGAGCAGTACTTC.

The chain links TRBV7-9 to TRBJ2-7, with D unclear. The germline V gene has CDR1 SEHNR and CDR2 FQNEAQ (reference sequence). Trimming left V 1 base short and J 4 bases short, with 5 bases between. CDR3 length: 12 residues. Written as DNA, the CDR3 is TGTGCCAGCAGCTTAGTTCTTTACGAGCAGTACTTC. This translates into CASSLVLYEQYF.

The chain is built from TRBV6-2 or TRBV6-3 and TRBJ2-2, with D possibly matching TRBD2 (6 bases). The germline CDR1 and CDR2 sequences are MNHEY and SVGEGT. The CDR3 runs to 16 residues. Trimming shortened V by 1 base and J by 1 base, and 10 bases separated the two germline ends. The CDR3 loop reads CASSYFLAVNTGELFF. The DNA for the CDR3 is TGTGCCAGCAGTTACTTCTTAGCGGTGAACACCGGGGAGCTGTTTTTT.

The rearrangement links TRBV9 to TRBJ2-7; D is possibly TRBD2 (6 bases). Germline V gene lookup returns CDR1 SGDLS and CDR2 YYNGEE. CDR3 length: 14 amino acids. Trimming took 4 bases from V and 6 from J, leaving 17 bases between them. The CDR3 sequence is CASSRDGGAGEQYF. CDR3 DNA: TGTGCCAGCAGCCGGGACGGGGGAGCGGGCGAGCAGTACTTC.

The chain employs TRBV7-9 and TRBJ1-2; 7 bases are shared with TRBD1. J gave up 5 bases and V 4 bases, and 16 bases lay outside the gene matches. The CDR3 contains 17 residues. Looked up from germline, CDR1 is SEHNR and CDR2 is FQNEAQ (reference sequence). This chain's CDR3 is CASSSPQQGISSYGYTF. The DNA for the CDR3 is TGTGCCAGCAGCTCGCCGCAACAGGGGATTTCATCTTATGGCTACACCTTC.

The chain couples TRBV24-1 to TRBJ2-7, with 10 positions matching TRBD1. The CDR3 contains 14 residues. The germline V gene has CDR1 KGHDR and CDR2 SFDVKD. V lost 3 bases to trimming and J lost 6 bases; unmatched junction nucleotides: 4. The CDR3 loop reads CATSDPGQGIEQYF. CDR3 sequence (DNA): TGTGCCACCAGTGATCCGGGACAGGGGATCGAGCAGTACTTC.

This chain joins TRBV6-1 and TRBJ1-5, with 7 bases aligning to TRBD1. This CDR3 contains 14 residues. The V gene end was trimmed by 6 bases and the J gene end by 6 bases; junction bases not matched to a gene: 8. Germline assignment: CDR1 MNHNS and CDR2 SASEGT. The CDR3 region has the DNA TGTGCCAGCAGCCCGGACAGGCCATCTCAGCCCCAGCATTTT. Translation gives CASSPDRPSQPQHF.

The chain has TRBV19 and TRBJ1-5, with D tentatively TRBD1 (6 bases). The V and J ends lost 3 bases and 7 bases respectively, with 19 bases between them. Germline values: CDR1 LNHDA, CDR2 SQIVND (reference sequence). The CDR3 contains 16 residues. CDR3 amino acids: CASSMGNRVGGQPQHF. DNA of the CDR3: TGTGCCAGTAGTATGGGGAACAGGGTGGGGGGGCAGCCCCAGCATTTT.

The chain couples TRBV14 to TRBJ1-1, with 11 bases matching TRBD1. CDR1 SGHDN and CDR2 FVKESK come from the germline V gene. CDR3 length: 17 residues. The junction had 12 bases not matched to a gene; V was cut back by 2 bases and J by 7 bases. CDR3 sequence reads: CASSQWMGQGVHVEAFF. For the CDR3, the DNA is TGTGCCAGCAGCCAATGGATGGGACAGGGGGTTCACGTTGAAGCTTTCTTT.

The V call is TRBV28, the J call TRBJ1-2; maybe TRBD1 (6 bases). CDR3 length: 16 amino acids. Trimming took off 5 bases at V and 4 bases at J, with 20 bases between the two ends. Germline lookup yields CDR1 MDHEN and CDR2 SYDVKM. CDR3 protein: CASSIPISGGVYGYTF. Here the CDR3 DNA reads TGTGCCAGCAGTATCCCGATTAGCGGGGGCGTCTATGGCTACACCTTC.

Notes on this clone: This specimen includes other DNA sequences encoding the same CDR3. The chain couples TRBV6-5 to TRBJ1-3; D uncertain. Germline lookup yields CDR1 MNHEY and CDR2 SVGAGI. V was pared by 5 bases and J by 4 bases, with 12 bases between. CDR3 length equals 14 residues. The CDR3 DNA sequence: TGTGCCAGCAGTCCTACGGGGAGCGGAAACACCATATATTTT. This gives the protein CASSPTGSGNTIYF.

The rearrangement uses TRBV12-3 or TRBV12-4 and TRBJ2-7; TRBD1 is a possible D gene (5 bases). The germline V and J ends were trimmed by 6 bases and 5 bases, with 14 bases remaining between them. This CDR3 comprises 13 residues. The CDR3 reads CASRGPWVDEQYF. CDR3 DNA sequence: TGTGCCAGCAGGGGGCCGTGGGTGGACGAGCAGTACTTC.

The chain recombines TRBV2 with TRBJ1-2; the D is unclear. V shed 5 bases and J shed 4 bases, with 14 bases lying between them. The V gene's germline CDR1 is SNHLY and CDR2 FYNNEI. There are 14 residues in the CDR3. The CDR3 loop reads CASSIDMEGYGYTF. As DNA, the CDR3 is TGTGCCAGCAGTATCGACATGGAGGGCTATGGCTACACCTTC.

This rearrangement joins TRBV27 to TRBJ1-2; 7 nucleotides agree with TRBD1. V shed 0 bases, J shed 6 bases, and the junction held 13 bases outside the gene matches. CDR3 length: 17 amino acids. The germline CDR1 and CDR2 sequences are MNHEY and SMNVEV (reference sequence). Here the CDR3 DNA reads TGTGCCAGCAGTTTATCGCTGGGGACAGCCCGTCGAGATGGCTACACCTTC. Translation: CASSLSLGTARRDGYTF.

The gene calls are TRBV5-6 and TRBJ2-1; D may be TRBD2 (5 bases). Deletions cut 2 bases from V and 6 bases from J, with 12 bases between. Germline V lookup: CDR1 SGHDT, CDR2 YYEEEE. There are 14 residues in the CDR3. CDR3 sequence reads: CASSLWENPNEQFF. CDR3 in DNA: TGTGCCAGCAGCTTATGGGAGAATCCCAATGAGCAGTTCTTC.

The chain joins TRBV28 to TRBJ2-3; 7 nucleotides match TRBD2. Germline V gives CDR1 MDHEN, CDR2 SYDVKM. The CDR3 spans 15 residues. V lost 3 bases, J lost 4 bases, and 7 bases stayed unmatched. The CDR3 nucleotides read TGTGCCAGCAGTTTCCGGCGGGGGAGCTCAGATACGCAGTATTTT. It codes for CASSFRRGSSDTQYF.

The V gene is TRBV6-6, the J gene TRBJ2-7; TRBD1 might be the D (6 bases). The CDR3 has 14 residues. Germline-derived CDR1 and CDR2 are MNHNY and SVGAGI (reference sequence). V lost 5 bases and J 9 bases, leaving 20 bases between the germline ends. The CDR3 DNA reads TGTGCCAGCAGTGCAACAGGGTCCCAGAGGGGGCAGTACTTC. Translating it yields CASSATGSQRGQYF.

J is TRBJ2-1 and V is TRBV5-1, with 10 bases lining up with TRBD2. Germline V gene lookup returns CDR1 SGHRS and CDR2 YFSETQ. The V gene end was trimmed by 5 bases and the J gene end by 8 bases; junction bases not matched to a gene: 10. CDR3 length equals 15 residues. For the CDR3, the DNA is TGCGCCAGCAGTCTCGGAGCGGGGGGGTTCGATGAGCAGTTCTTC. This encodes CASSLGAGGFDEQFF.

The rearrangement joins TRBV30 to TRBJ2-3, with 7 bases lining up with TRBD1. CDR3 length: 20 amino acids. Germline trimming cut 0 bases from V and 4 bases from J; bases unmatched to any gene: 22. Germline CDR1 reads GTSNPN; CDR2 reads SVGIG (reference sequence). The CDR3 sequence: CAWSVLFEGAHLVDPDTQYF. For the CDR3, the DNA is TGTGCCTGGAGTGTCTTATTTGAGGGGGCGCATTTGGTAGACCCAGATACGCAGTATTTT.

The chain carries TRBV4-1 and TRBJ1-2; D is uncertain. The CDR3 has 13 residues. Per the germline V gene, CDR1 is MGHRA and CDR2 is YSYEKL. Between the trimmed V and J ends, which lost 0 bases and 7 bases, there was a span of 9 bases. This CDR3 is CASSQDIRGGYTF. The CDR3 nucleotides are TGCGCCAGCAGCCAAGATATCCGAGGTGGCTACACCTTC.

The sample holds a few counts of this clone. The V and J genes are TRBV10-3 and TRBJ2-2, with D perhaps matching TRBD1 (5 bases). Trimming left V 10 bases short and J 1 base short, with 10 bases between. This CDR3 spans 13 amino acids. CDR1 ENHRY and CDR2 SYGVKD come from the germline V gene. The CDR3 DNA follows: TGTGCCACCTTGACAGAGAACACCGGGGAGCTGTTTTTT. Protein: CATLTENTGELFF.

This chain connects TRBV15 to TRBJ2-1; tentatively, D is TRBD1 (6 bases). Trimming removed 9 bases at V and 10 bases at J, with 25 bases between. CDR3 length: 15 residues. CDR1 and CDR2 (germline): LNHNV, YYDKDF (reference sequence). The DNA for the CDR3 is TGTGCCACAAAAAGGGACAATGGGCCGGCCGGCGAGCAGTTCTTC. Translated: CATKRDNGPAGEQFF.